This TCR beta chain appears in the sequencing data of a study of blood T cell repertoires in COVID-19. Assay: immunoSEQ multiplex PCR; the TCRdb copy retains only in-frame clones and omits some. The repertoire holds approximately 440,000 clones, with less than 95% as singletons. Germline V lookup: CDR1 PRHDT, CDR2 FYEKMQ (reference sequence). Trimming took 5 bases from V and 7 from J; bases not matched to a gene: 9. The CDR3 extends over 15 amino acids. What was sequenced was PBMCs or T cells enriched from blood (not recorded which). This receptor was obtained from a man aged 18 to 35 who had recovered from COVID-19. The chain couples TRBV13 to TRBJ2-5, with 11 bases fitting TRBD2. DNA of the CDR3: TGTGCCAGCAGCACCTCTAGCGGGGGGCCGGGGACCCAGTACTTC. Amino acids: CASSTSSGGPGTQYF.